This entry is about one TCR beta chain. Antigen specificity is unknown. This sample is drawn from a study of cytomegalovirus exposure and HLA in healthy donors. Primers: 60 Vbeta forward and 13 Jbeta reverse. The assay was immunoSEQ multiplex PCR, and TCRdb's table has in-frame clones only and misses some. Of over 100,000 clones listed, about three quarters are singletons. CDR1 and CDR2 from the germline V gene are SGHDT and YYEEEE. V was pared by 4 bases and J by 7 bases, with 12 bases between. CDR3 length: 13 residues. Study-level findings and limits: When analyzed later, a missense DCLRE1C variant was found to be linked to TCR beta V- and J-gene trimming. Previously analyzed data showed that most TCR beta V segments were productive at a frequency of about 87% or about 30%.

This chain connects TRBV5-6 to TRBJ2-4, with D possibly TRBD1 on 8 matching bases. Source material: PBMCs. This clonotype originated in a woman in her 30s in good health and CMV-seropositive. The CDR3 region is CASSQQGGNIQYF. Here the CDR3 DNA reads TGTGCCAGCAGCCAACAGGGGGGGAACATTCAGTACTTC.